The 31 T cell receptor beta chains below come from one sample, sequenced in a study of cytomegalovirus exposure and HLA in healthy donors. Use of 60 Vbeta and 13 Jbeta primers characterized the PCR. Clones were sequenced by immunoSEQ multiplex PCR, and TCRdb holds only the in-frame ones, with some missing. In the table there are 90,000 to 150,000 clones, more than 65% of which are singletons. Sequenced material: PBMCs. These receptor sequences come from a man younger than 35 in good health and CMV-seropositive.

The chain links TRBV5-1 to TRBJ2-1; a possible D gene is TRBD2 (5 bases). There are 14 residues in the CDR3. Trimming shortened V by 1 base and J by 2 bases, and 7 bases separated the two germline ends. The germline V gene encodes CDR1 SGHRS and CDR2 YFSETQ. The CDR3 DNA is TGCGCCAGCAGCTTGATGGGAGCCTACAATGAGCAGTTCTTC. Protein product: CASSLMGAYNEQFF.

The chain employs TRBV7-3 and TRBJ1-1; no clear D gene. CDR1 is SGHTA and CDR2 is FQGTGA in the germline V gene. CDR3 length: 13 residues. V was cut by 4 bases and J by 0 bases, with 6 bases left in between. The CDR3 spells CASSSQLNTEAFF. The DNA for the CDR3 is TGTGCCAGCAGCTCACAGCTGAACACTGAAGCTTTCTTT. The full variable domain, completed using reference TRBV7-3 and TRBJ1-1, is GAGVSQTPSNKVTEKGKYVELRCDPISGHTALYWYRQSLGQGPEFLIYFQGTGAADDSGLPNDRFFAVRPEGSVSTLKIQRTERGDSAVYLCASSSQLNTEAFFGQGTRLTVV.

This clone was found once. The chain carries TRBV18 and TRBJ1-1; tentatively, D is TRBD1 (5 bases). Trimming left V 2 bases short and J 3 bases short, with 13 bases between. The CDR3 totals 15 residues. Germline CDR1 is KGHSH and CDR2 is LQKENI. CDR3 nucleotides: TGTGCCAGCTCACCAAATCCGACAGACCACACTGAAGCTTTCTTT. Protein: CASSPNPTDHTEAFF.

The V and J genes are TRBV7-2 and TRBJ2-7; the match to TRBD1 covers 8 bases. The CDR3 is 15 residues long. The V gene's germline CDR1 is SGHTA and CDR2 FQGNSA. V lost 2 bases and J lost 3; bases outside the gene matches: 6. The CDR3 region is CASSLSSGQGYEQYF. The CDR3 DNA sequence: TGTGCCAGCAGCTTATCTTCCGGACAGGGCTACGAGCAGTACTTC.

The chain uses TRBV9 and TRBJ1-1; TRBD1 is a possible D gene (5 bases). V was pared by 0 bases and J by 6 bases, with 12 bases between. CDR1 is SGDLS, CDR2 YYNGEE, per germline. The length of the CDR3 is 14 residues. The CDR3 nucleotides are TGTGCCAGCAGCGTAGCTACGGGGGGACCTGAAGCTTTCTTT. Encoded protein: CASSVATGGPEAFF.

In nucleotides, the CDR3 is TGTGCCAGCAGCCAAGGTAGCGGGGGCAACACAGATACGCAGTATTTT. Amino acids: CASSQGSGGNTDTQYF. The V call is TRBV4-2, the J call TRBJ2-3, with 9 bases aligning to TRBD2. V lost 1 base, J lost 2 bases, and 4 bases stayed unmatched. The length of the CDR3 is 16 residues. The germline V gene has CDR1 LGHNA and CDR2 YNFKEQ.

This sequence joins TRBV6-5 and TRBJ1-2; D gene uncertain. The V gene's germline CDR1 is MNHEY and CDR2 SVGAGI. This CDR3 has 13 residues. The V and J ends lost 2 bases and 7 bases respectively, with 11 bases between them. The CDR3 protein is CASSYASSTGYTF. In DNA form, the CDR3 reads TGTGCCAGCAGTTACGCATCGAGTACTGGCTACACCTTC.

This clone showed up just once. The genes are TRBV5-4 and TRBJ1-1; D not resolved. The CDR3 consists of 14 residues. Germline V gene sequence: CDR1 SGHNT, CDR2 YYREEE (reference sequence). V lost 4 bases and J lost 0, with 10 bases in between. The CDR3 reads CASSPTKMNTEAFF. The CDR3 DNA reads as TGTGCCAGCAGCCCGACTAAAATGAACACTGAAGCTTTCTTT.

The chain joins TRBV4-2 to TRBJ2-3; 12 bases line up with TRBD2. Germline V gene data show CDR1 as LGHNA and CDR2 as YNFKEQ. The CDR3 length is 18 residues. The V segment lost 0 bases and the J segment 5 bases; nucleotides outside the gene matches: 9. The CDR3 reads CASSQDPLAGGPVDTQYF. CDR3 coding DNA: TGTGCCAGCAGCCAAGACCCCCTAGCGGGAGGGCCAGTAGATACGCAGTATTTT.

DNA for the CDR3: TGCGCCAGCAGCCAAGAATTACCACTGCCCCAGCATTTT. Protein: CASSQELPLPQHF. The V call is TRBV4-1, the J call TRBJ1-5; D gene ambiguous. Germline V gives CDR1 MGHRA, CDR2 YSYEKL. CDR3 length: 13 residues. V was trimmed by 0 bases and J by 9 bases, leaving 9 bases between them.

This chain uses TRBV6-5 with TRBJ2-5, with D perhaps matching TRBD1 (5 bases). TRBJ2-7 explains the end of the DNA better; the J call may be wrong. The CDR3 length is 14 residues. CDR1 and CDR2 (germline): MNHEY, SVGAGI. The CDR3 nucleotides are TGTGCTGTCGCGAGGCAGGGTATTGTAAACGAGCAGTACTTC. This encodes CAVARQGIVNEQYF.

V and J are TRBV14 and TRBJ2-1; 7 bases are a match to TRBD2. Germline V gene sequence: CDR1 SGHDN, CDR2 FVKESK. The CDR3 contains 15 residues. Germline trimming cut 4 bases from V and 1 base from J; bases unmatched to any gene: 4. CDR3 sequence reads: CASSRGTNSYNEQFF. CDR3 nucleotide sequence: TGTGCCAGCAGCCGCGGGACTAATTCCTACAATGAGCAGTTCTTC. Full variable domain (remainder filled in from reference TRBV14 and TRBJ2-1): EAGVTQFPSHSVIEKGQTVTLRCDPISGHDNLYWYRRVMGKEIKFLLHFVKESKQDESGMPNNRFLAERTGGTYSTLKVQPAELEDSGVYFCASSRGTNSYNEQFFGPGTRLTVL.

The chain carries TRBV28 and TRBJ1-2; D perhaps matches TRBD1 (6 bases). CDR1 is MDHEN and CDR2 is SYDVKM in the germline V gene. Trimming pared 11 bases from V and 8 bases from J, leaving 15 bases between. The CDR3 length is 11 residues. In nucleotides, the CDR3 is TGTGCCGGCGGGGGGGGCGAGGGCTACACCTTC. It is translated as CAGGGGEGYTF.

The CDR3 here is CASSPPGTRTEAFF. Here the CDR3 DNA reads TGTGCCAGTAGTCCCCCCGGGACTAGGACTGAAGCTTTCTTT. The chain employs TRBV19 and TRBJ1-1, with TRBD1 as a possible D gene (5 bases). This CDR3 contains 14 residues. V shed 5 bases and J shed 5 bases, with 15 bases lying between them. Per the germline V gene, CDR1 is LNHDA and CDR2 is SQIVND (reference sequence). The variable domain in full, with the rest retrieved from reference TRBV19 and TRBJ1-1, is DGGITQSPKYLFRKEGQNVTLSCEQNLNHDAMYWYRQDPGQGLRLIYYSQIVNDFQKGDIAEGYSVSREKKESFPLTVTSAQKNPTAFYLCASSPPGTRTEAFFGQGTRLTVV.

The CDR3 sequence is CASRAGGRTYEQYF. CDR3 bases: TGTGCCAGCAGGGCGGGGGGGCGAACTTACGAGCAGTACTTC. V and J are TRBV6-5 and TRBJ2-7, with 9 bases matching TRBD2. Germline V gene data show CDR1 as MNHEY and CDR2 as SVGAGI. CDR3 length: 14 amino acids. Trimming at V came to 6 bases and at J to 4 bases, leaving 7 bases not matched to a gene.

This clone was picked up one time. V usage is TRBV5-4 and J usage is TRBJ1-4; 9 nucleotides line up with TRBD1. The CDR3 sequence is 17 residues long. The germline V gene encodes CDR1 SGHNT and CDR2 YYREEE (reference sequence). Trimming removed 0 bases from V and 3 bases from J; junction bases left unmatched: 6. Here the CDR3 DNA reads TGTGCCAGCAGCTTGGTCGGGACAGGGCTTCCTAATGAAAAACTGTTTTTT. It specifies CASSLVGTGLPNEKLFF.

The genes are TRBV2 and TRBJ1-1; D ambiguous. Germline loops: CDR1 SNHLY, CDR2 FYNNEI. V was clipped by 4 bases and J by 4 bases, with 13 bases between them. The CDR3 loop spans 14 amino acids. CDR3 loop: CASSGGLGGTEAFF. The CDR3 region has the DNA TGTGCCAGCAGTGGAGGTCTGGGAGGCACTGAAGCTTTCTTT.

This clone was recorded once. This rearrangement joins TRBV10-3 to TRBJ2-7; perhaps TRBD2 as D (6 bases). V gave up 0 bases and J gave up 4 bases, with 13 bases separating them. Per the germline V gene, CDR1 is ENHRY and CDR2 is SYGVKD. The length of the CDR3 is 15 residues. The CDR3 sequence is CAISESVGGEYEQYF. In nucleotides, the CDR3 is TGTGCCATCAGTGAGTCGGTAGGAGGGGAATACGAGCAGTACTTC.

The chain uses TRBV6-5 and TRBJ2-7, with D unresolved. The germline CDR1 and CDR2 sequences are MNHEY and SVGAGI. CDR3 length equals 12 residues. The V end lost 7 bases, the J end lost 1 base, and 8 bases lay between the germline ends. CDR3 loop: CASTSRSYEQYF. In DNA form, the CDR3 reads TGTGCCAGCACGTCCAGGTCCTACGAGCAGTACTTC.

V is TRBV5-5 and J is TRBJ1-6; TRBD1 might be the D (6 bases). The germline V gene has CDR1 SGHKS and CDR2 YYEKEE (reference sequence). The CDR3 is made up of 14 amino acids. V gave up 4 bases and J gave up 8 bases, with 13 bases separating them. CDR3 sequence (DNA): TGTGCCAGCAGCCGCGGGGGCGGGGATTCACCCCTCCACTTT. Protein: CASSRGGGDSPLHF.

The chain uses TRBV4-2 and TRBJ1-5; 8 nucleotides align to TRBD1. After removal of 0 bases from V and 9 bases from J, the junction contained 13 bases not matched to a gene. CDR1 LGHNA and CDR2 YNFKEQ come from the germline V gene. The CDR3 is 17 amino acids. Here the CDR3 DNA reads TGTGCCAGCAGCCAAGAGACAGGGGACCCGTTTTTCAGGCCCCAGCATTTT. This codes for CASSQETGDPFFRPQHF.

The rearrangement links TRBV19 to TRBJ2-1; tentatively, D is TRBD1 (5 bases). Germline lookup yields CDR1 LNHDA and CDR2 SQIVND (reference sequence). The V end was cut by 3 bases, the J end by 6 bases, with 9 bases between. CDR3 length equals 13 residues. The CDR3 loop reads CASSIQGSNEQFF. The CDR3 DNA is TGTGCCAGTAGTATTCAGGGCTCCAATGAGCAGTTCTTC. Supplemented by reference TRBV19 and TRBJ2-1, the full variable domain reads DGGITQSPKYLFRKEGQNVTLSCEQNLNHDAMYWYRQDPGQGLRLIYYSQIVNDFQKGDIAEGYSVSREKKESFPLTVTSAQKNPTAFYLCASSIQGSNEQFFGPGTRLTVL.

The chain carries TRBV7-6 and TRBJ2-5, with 7 nucleotides matching TRBD1. The CDR3 spans 16 residues. Germline V CDR1 and CDR2: SGHVS, FNYEAQ. V gave up 3 bases and J gave up 3 bases; unmatched junction bases: 10. The CDR3 coding sequence is TGTGCCAGCAGCTTTTCCCCCGGCGGACAGGAAGAGACCCAGTACTTC. Translating it yields CASSFSPGGQEETQYF.

As to this clone: The sample carries other DNA sequences with the same CDR3. The gene calls are TRBV15 and TRBJ1-1; 7 nucleotides align to TRBD1. Germline V gene lookup returns CDR1 LNHNV and CDR2 YYDKDF (reference sequence). This CDR3 spans 15 amino acids. V gave up 1 base and J gave up 13 bases; unmatched junction bases: 15. DNA of the CDR3: TGTGCCACCAGCAGAGCTAACAGGGGTGAGAAAAGCGGTTTCTTT. Residues: CATSRANRGEKSGFF.

Turning to this clone: Sequence at one end of the junction differs from germline and may be a read error. This chain joins TRBV7-9 and TRBJ1-1; D gene unclear. Per germline, CDR1 SEHNR and CDR2 FQNEAQ (reference sequence). The CDR3 has 19 amino acids. The CDR3 loop is CSSSLVRLWARGRDTEAFF. In DNA form, the CDR3 reads TGTTCCAGCAGCTTAGTTCGGTTGTGGGCGCGGGGAAGGGACACTGAAGCTTTCTTT.

This chain uses TRBV9 with TRBJ2-3; TRBD1 agrees at 7 bases. V dropped 3 bases and J dropped 3; count of bases not matched to a gene: 7. Per the germline V gene, CDR1 is SGDLS and CDR2 is YYNGEE. The length of the CDR3 is 15 residues. The CDR3 here is CASSAWDSGTDTQYF. The CDR3 coding sequence is TGTGCCAGCAGCGCCTGGGACAGTGGAACAGATACGCAGTATTTT.

This CDR3 is CASSIWIEAGELFF. Here the CDR3 DNA reads TGTGCCAGTAGTATTTGGATTGAGGCCGGGGAGCTGTTTTTT. The rearrangement uses TRBV19 and TRBJ2-2; no clear D gene. The length of the CDR3 is 14 residues. With 3 bases removed from V and 6 bases from J, the gap between germline ends came to 11 bases. The germline V gene encodes CDR1 LNHDA and CDR2 SQIVND (reference sequence).

This clone was found a few times. This chain uses TRBV30 with TRBJ1-6, with 9 bases that match TRBD1. The CDR3 loop spans 14 amino acids. Germline assignment: CDR1 GTSNPN and CDR2 SVGIG (reference sequence). Losses at the gene ends were 2 bases for V and 9 bases for J; bases not matched to a gene: 5. The CDR3: CAWSSGTGFSPLHF. The CDR3 DNA is TGTGCCTGGAGTTCCGGGACAGGGTTTTCACCCCTCCACTTT.

This chain uses TRBV11-2 with TRBJ1-2; 9 bases are a match to TRBD1. Trimming took 1 base from V and 4 from J; bases not matched to a gene: 1. This CDR3 has 14 amino acids. CDR1 and CDR2 (germline): SGHAT, FQNNGV. The CDR3 region has the DNA TGTGCCAGCAGCTTAGGGACAGGGGTCTATGGCTACACCTTC. This translates into CASSLGTGVYGYTF.

This clone was picked up one time. This chain joins TRBV29-1 and TRBJ1-1; TRBD1 aligns across 7 bases. The length of the CDR3 is 13 residues. The trim removed 3 bases at V and 1 base at J, leaving 2 bases unmatched. Germline CDR1 reads SQVTM; CDR2 reads ANQGSEA. The CDR3 sequence is CSVDQGENTEAFF. The DNA of the CDR3 is TGCAGCGTTGATCAGGGGGAGAACACTGAAGCTTTCTTT.

This sequence joins TRBV6-6 and TRBJ2-5; D remains unclear. This CDR3 spans 11 amino acids. The V end lost 4 bases, the J end lost 3 bases, and 3 bases lay between the germline ends. Germline assignment: CDR1 MNHNY and CDR2 SVGAGI (reference sequence). The CDR3 is CASSSKETQYF. CDR3 coding DNA: TGTGCCAGCAGTTCAAAAGAGACCCAGTACTTC.